The 27 T cell receptor beta chains below were found in one sample sequenced in a study of shared clonotypes between healthy human individuals. The table came from immunoSEQ multiplex PCR; TCRdb's copy has only in-frame clones and leaves some out. The data hold about 1.1 million clones, with around 78% observed a single time. The specimen was memory CD4+ T cells from PBMCs. Subset reported: CD45RA-negative fraction. The receptor set was obtained from a man between 18 and 35 years old in good health. Some clones in this sample may be carry-over from other donors' samples.

The chain has TRBV9 and TRBJ2-5, with 11 bases that match TRBD2. The DNA end is more similar to TRBJ2-7, so the J call may be wrong. CDR1 SGDLS and CDR2 YYNGEE come from the germline V gene. This CDR3 is built from 16 residues. The DNA of the CDR3 is TGTGCCAGCAGCCCGAGGAGGGTAGCGGGAGGGCGCGAGCAGTACTTC. This encodes CASSPRRVAGGREQYF.

The chain employs TRBV15 and TRBJ2-7, with 12 bases identical to TRBD2. V lost 7 bases and J lost 4; bases outside the gene matches: 5. The CDR3 length is 14 residues. The V gene's germline CDR1 is LNHNV and CDR2 YYDKDF (reference sequence). This CDR3 reads CATIGLAGSYEQYF. CDR3 nucleotide sequence: TGTGCCACCATAGGACTAGCGGGATCTTACGAGCAGTACTTC.

The V call is TRBV15, the J call TRBJ2-2; D is perhaps TRBD1 (7 bases). CDR1 is LNHNV and CDR2 is YYDKDF in the germline V gene (reference sequence). The CDR3 runs 15 residues. V lost 0 bases and J lost 5, with 10 bases in between. As DNA, the CDR3 is TGTGCCACCAGCAGAGACAGGGGGGAGACCGGGGAGCTGTTTTTT. Protein: CATSRDRGETGELFF.

There are a few counts of this clone. The chain uses TRBV27 and TRBJ2-6; D uncertain. Germline V lookup: CDR1 MNHEY, CDR2 SMNVEV (reference sequence). Between the trimmed V and J ends, which lost 2 bases and 4 bases, there was a span of 9 bases. CDR3 size: 15 residues. The CDR3 bases are TGTGCCAGCAGTTTAATCCCCCCCGGGGCCAACGTCCTGACTTTC. Protein: CASSLIPPGANVLTF.

The gene calls are TRBV19 and TRBJ2-2; TRBD2 agrees at 13 bases. The germline gives CDR1 LNHDA, CDR2 SQIVND (reference sequence). V trimming: 5 bases; J trimming: 3 bases; junction bases outside the gene matches: 3. The CDR3 runs to 16 residues. The CDR3 DNA reads TGTGCCAGTAGTCGGACTAGCGGGAGTCACACCGGGGAGCTGTTTTTT. Protein product: CASSRTSGSHTGELFF.

This rearrangement joins TRBV18 to TRBJ2-1; 8 bases match TRBD2. Germline values: CDR1 KGHSH, CDR2 LQKENI. This CDR3 comprises 15 residues. V was clipped by 5 bases and J by 8 bases; unmatched bases: 11. As DNA, the CDR3 is TGTGCCAGCTCATCAAAGGCGGGAGGAGGTTATGAGCAGTTCTTC. Its protein product is CASSSKAGGGYEQFF.

To note about this clone: Other DNA sequences within the sample encode an identical CDR3. CDR3 protein: CASSPHTGELFF. The CDR3 bases are TGTGCCAGCAGCCCCCACACCGGGGAGCTGTTTTTT. The gene calls are TRBV11-3 and TRBJ2-2; no firm D call. V was cut by 5 bases and J by 3 bases, with 4 bases left in between. There are 12 residues in the CDR3. In germline, CDR1 is SGHNT, CDR2 YENEEA. The whole variable domain, remainder taken from reference TRBV11-3 and TRBJ2-2, is EAGVVQSPRYKIIEKKQPVAFWCNPISGHNTLYWYLQNLGQGPELLIRYENEEAVDDSQLPKDRFSAERLKGVDSTLKIQPAELGDSAVYLCASSPHTGELFFGEGSRLTVL.

V usage is TRBV28 and J usage is TRBJ1-2; 8 bases agree with TRBD1. The V segment lost 3 bases and the J segment 5 bases; nucleotides outside the gene matches: 8. Germline lookup yields CDR1 MDHEN and CDR2 SYDVKM. This CDR3 contains 15 residues. The CDR3 bases are TGTGCCAGCAGTTTGACAGGGGTGGACGGTTATGGCTACACCTTC. Translating it yields CASSLTGVDGYGYTF.

The rearrangement uses TRBV5-8 and TRBJ1-5; 7 nucleotides align to TRBD1. Germline assignment: CDR1 SGHTS and CDR2 YDEGEE. CDR3 length: 15 residues. The J segment lost 5 bases and the V segment lost 4 bases, leaving 9 bases of the junction unmatched. This CDR3 is CASSLTGFPDQPQHF. The CDR3 DNA follows: TGTGCCAGCAGCCTGACAGGGTTTCCTGATCAGCCCCAGCATTTT.

This clone showed up just once. The junction departs from germline at one end; a sequencing error may be responsible. This same CDR3 is encoded by further DNA sequences in the sample. The chain employs TRBV28 and TRBJ1-1; D uncertain. Per the germline V gene, CDR1 is MDHEN and CDR2 is SYDVKM. The CDR3 covers 15 residues. This CDR3 is CASSFFGRGGTEAFF. Here the CDR3 DNA reads TGCGCCAGCAGCTTTTTTGGGCGGGGAGGTACTGAAGCTTTCTTT.

The chain combines TRBV4-3 with TRBJ2-7; D unresolved. Looked up from germline, CDR1 is LGHNA and CDR2 is YSLEER. Trimming took off 3 bases at V and 6 bases at J, with 21 bases between the two ends. The CDR3 is made up of 16 amino acids. CDR3 residues: CASSQESRTGFGEQYF. The DNA for the CDR3 is TGCGCCAGCAGCCAGGAATCCCGGACGGGTTTCGGCGAGCAGTACTTC.

J is TRBJ2-1 and V is TRBV6-1; D gene unclear. CDR1 and CDR2 from the germline V gene are MNHNS and SASEGT. The V end was cut by 2 bases, the J end by 10 bases, with 21 bases between. The CDR3 consists of 16 residues. The CDR3: CASSEPGLHPVMEQFF. CDR3 DNA: TGTGCCAGCAGTGAACCCGGCCTCCATCCGGTTATGGAGCAGTTCTTC.

The CDR3 loop reads CASSQERATFYNEQFF. In DNA form, the CDR3 reads TGCGCCAGCAGCCAAGAGAGGGCAACCTTCTACAATGAGCAGTTCTTC. The chain joins TRBV4-1 to TRBJ2-1, with D perhaps TRBD2 (5 bases). The CDR3 consists of 16 residues. Looked up from germline, CDR1 is MGHRA and CDR2 is YSYEKL. Trimming removed 0 bases at V and 3 bases at J, with 12 bases between.

V is TRBV28 and J is TRBJ2-3; 7 bases align to TRBD2. V was clipped by 5 bases and J by 6 bases; unmatched bases: 5. The CDR3 loop spans 13 amino acids. Looked up from germline, CDR1 is MDHEN and CDR2 is SYDVKM. This CDR3 reads CASSPRLADTQYF. CDR3 nucleotides: TGTGCCAGCAGTCCTCGACTAGCCGATACGCAGTATTTT.

The rearrangement joins TRBV6-1 to TRBJ2-1; 9 bases line up with TRBD1. V trimming: 6 bases; J trimming: 8 bases; junction bases outside the gene matches: 8. CDR3 length: 14 residues. Germline V gene data show CDR1 as MNHNS and CDR2 as SASEGT. The CDR3 loop reads CASRFGTGFDEQFF. CDR3 nucleotide sequence: TGTGCCAGCAGATTCGGGACAGGGTTCGATGAGCAGTTCTTC.

V usage is TRBV7-3 and J usage is TRBJ2-2, with no clear D. CDR1 and CDR2 (germline): SGHTA, FQGTGA. CDR3 size: 10 residues. Trimming removed 5 bases from V and 7 bases from J, with 2 bases in between. The CDR3 nucleotides read TGTGCCAGCAGCCACGGGGAGCTGTTTTTT. Translation: CASSHGELFF.

V usage is TRBV28 and J usage is TRBJ2-7; 7 bases line up with TRBD1. CDR3 size: 15 residues. V shed 5 bases, J shed 4 bases, and the junction held 11 bases outside the gene matches. Per the germline V gene, CDR1 is MDHEN and CDR2 is SYDVKM. The CDR3 spells CASSPQGPPPYEQYF. CDR3 in DNA: TGTGCCAGCAGTCCACAGGGGCCGCCCCCTTACGAGCAGTACTTC.

This clone has just a few counts. The chain uses TRBV19 and TRBJ2-7; a weak D match, TRBD1 (6 bases). V shed 7 bases and J shed 0 bases, with 19 bases lying between them. The CDR3 has 16 amino acids. The V gene's germline CDR1 is LNHDA and CDR2 SQIVND (reference sequence). The CDR3 region is CASTEGAGVSSYEQYF. The CDR3, as DNA: TGTGCCAGTACCGAAGGAGCAGGGGTGAGCTCCTACGAGCAGTACTTC.

The V and J genes are TRBV15 and TRBJ1-2; D remains unclear. Germline CDR1 is LNHNV and CDR2 is YYDKDF (reference sequence). The CDR3 is 16 amino acids. Between the trimmed V and J ends, which lost 0 bases and 7 bases, there was a span of 18 bases. The CDR3 nucleotides read TGTGCCACCAGCAGAGATCTACAGATTGGCTTCGGTGGCTACACCTTC. Its protein is CATSRDLQIGFGGYTF.

V gene TRBV7-3 combines with J gene TRBJ2-1; TRBD1 or TRBD2 may be the D gene (5 bases each). CDR1 is SGHTA and CDR2 is FQGTGA in the germline V gene. This CDR3 comprises 15 residues. V shed 5 bases and J shed 5 bases, with 16 bases lying between them. The CDR3 sequence: CASSLQGGGNNEQFF. The CDR3 bases are TGTGCCAGCAGCCTCCAGGGTGGGGGAAACAATGAGCAGTTCTTC.

This clone turned up a few times. Since a much larger clone is just one base distant, this may be a read error. V is TRBV20-1 and J is TRBJ2-3; the D is unclear. Germline V gives CDR1 DFQATT, CDR2 SNEGSKA (reference sequence). The CDR3 totals 11 residues. The CDR3 region has the DNA TGCAGTGTTAGAGAGAGAGATACGCAGTATTTT. Its protein product is CSVRERDTQYF.

This clone came up once. Distinct nucleotide sequences in the sample also encode this CDR3. The V and J genes are TRBV7-9 and TRBJ2-3; D possibly corresponds to TRBD2 (5 bases). This CDR3 contains 14 residues. CDR1 is SEHNR, CDR2 FQNEAQ, per germline (reference sequence). The V end lost 1 base, the J end lost 2 bases, and 7 bases lay between the germline ends. The DNA of the CDR3 is TGTGCCAGCAGCTTAGTGGACTCCACAGATACGCAGTATTTT. It codes for CASSLVDSTDTQYF.

J is TRBJ1-1 and V is TRBV7-3; 9 nucleotides match TRBD1. The CDR3 consists of 16 residues. Germline assignment: CDR1 SGHTA and CDR2 FQGTGA. J lost 4 bases, V lost 1 base, and 7 bases had no gene match. CDR3 protein: CASSLMGQGFSTEAFF. CDR3 coding DNA: TGTGCCAGCAGCTTAATGGGACAGGGTTTCAGCACTGAAGCTTTCTTT.

The gene calls are TRBV28 and TRBJ1-3; D gene ambiguous. CDR1 is MDHEN and CDR2 is SYDVKM in the germline V gene. V dropped 3 bases and J dropped 2 bases, with 8 bases sitting between them. CDR3 length: 14 residues. The CDR3 loop is CASSFLRTGNTIYF. CDR3 DNA sequence: TGTGCCAGCAGTTTTTTGAGGACTGGAAACACCATATATTTT.

CDR3 sequence: CASGRAAAGELFF. The CDR3 nucleotides read TGTGCCAGCGGGAGGGCCGCGGCCGGGGAGCTGTTTTTT. The V call is TRBV9, the J call TRBJ2-2; TRBD2 aligns across 7 bases. Germline CDR1 reads SGDLS; CDR2 reads YYNGEE. The CDR3 runs to 13 residues. After removal of 7 bases from V and 6 bases from J, the junction contained 6 bases not matched to a gene.

As concerns this clone: A much larger clone lies a single base off, so this may be a read error. This sample includes further DNA sequences coding for the same CDR3. The chain combines TRBV9 with TRBJ2-3; the D gene is possibly TRBD2 (6 bases). The germline CDR1 and CDR2 sequences are SGDLS and YYNGEE. The V end lost 0 bases, the J end lost 1 base, and 9 bases lay between the germline ends. The CDR3 is 15 amino acids. The CDR3 spells CASSVASSGTDTQYF. The CDR3 region has the DNA TGTGCCAGCAGCGTAGCCTCTAGCGGCACAGATACGCAGTATTTT.

Note on this clone: Other DNA variants within this sample encode the same CDR3. This chain links TRBV6-5 with TRBJ1-1; 9 nucleotides line up with TRBD1. Germline CDR1 reads MNHEY; CDR2 reads SVGAGI. The CDR3 length is 14 residues. Unmatched junction bases numbered 3, after V lost 2 bases and J lost 5 bases. In DNA form, the CDR3 reads TGTGCCAGCAGTTACCGACAGGGGGTGACTGAAGCTTTCTTT. Translated, it gives CASSYRQGVTEAFF.